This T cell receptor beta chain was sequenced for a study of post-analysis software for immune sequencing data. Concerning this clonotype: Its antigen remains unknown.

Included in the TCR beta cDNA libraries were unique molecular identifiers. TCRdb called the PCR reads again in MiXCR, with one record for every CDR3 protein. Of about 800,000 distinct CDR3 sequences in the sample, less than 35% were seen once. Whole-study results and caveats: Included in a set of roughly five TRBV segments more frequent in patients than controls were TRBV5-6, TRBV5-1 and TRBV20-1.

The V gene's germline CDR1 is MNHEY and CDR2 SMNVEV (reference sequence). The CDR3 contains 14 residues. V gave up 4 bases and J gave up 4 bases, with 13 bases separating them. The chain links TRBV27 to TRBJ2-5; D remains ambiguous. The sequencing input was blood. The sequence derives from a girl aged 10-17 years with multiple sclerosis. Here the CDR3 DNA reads TGTGCCAGCAGTTCGGACCCGAGAGTAGAGACCCAGTACTTC. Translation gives CASSSDPRVETQYF.